One sample yielded the 23 T cell receptor beta chains listed below, sequenced in a study of beta chain features in type 1 diabetes. As every portion of the isolated RNA was reverse transcribed, the sequencing read expressed TCRB transcripts. Only in-frame clones appear in the TCRdb table, and some are missing; sequencing was by immunoSEQ multiplex PCR. Of about 340,000 clones listed, roughly 8% are singletons. The specimen was central memory CD4+ T cells from blood. The source is a woman aged 18 to 35 in good health.

The chain is built from TRBV15 and TRBJ2-5; D is possibly TRBD1 (5 bases). CDR1 LNHNV and CDR2 YYDKDF come from the germline V gene (reference sequence). CDR3 length equals 15 residues. The V and J ends lost 2 bases and 1 base respectively, with 11 bases between them. The CDR3 loop reads CATSRPLGLQETQYF. In DNA, the CDR3 is TGTGCCACCAGCAGACCCCTGGGGCTCCAAGAGACCCAGTACTTC.

A few counts support this clone. As DNA, the CDR3 is TGTGCCACCAGCAGAGTAGCGGGAGCGGGGGATACGCAGTATTTT. It encodes CATSRVAGAGDTQYF. The chain couples TRBV15 to TRBJ2-3, with 9 bases that match TRBD2. The V gene's germline CDR1 is LNHNV and CDR2 YYDKDF (reference sequence). J was trimmed by 6 bases and V by 1 base; bases with no gene match: 5. There are 15 residues in the CDR3.

This clone came up a few times. This chain joins TRBV7-2 and TRBJ1-4; 9 bases align to TRBD1. After removal of 5 bases from V and 3 bases from J, the junction contained 4 bases not matched to a gene. The germline gives CDR1 SGHTA, CDR2 FQGNSA. The CDR3 spans 15 residues. The DNA of the CDR3 is TGTGCCAGCAGCGAGACAGGGGGTGCTAATGAAAAACTGTTTTTT. Its protein product is CASSETGGANEKLFF.

This clone has ten or more counts. The chain uses TRBV6-1 and TRBJ1-2, with TRBD1 as a possible D gene (6 bases). The CDR3 runs 13 residues. Germline V gene sequence: CDR1 MNHNS, CDR2 SASEGT. V was cut by 6 bases and J by 1 base, with 9 bases left in between. In nucleotides, the CDR3 is TGTGCCAGCAGCCCGGACAGTAACTATGGCTACACCTTC. Translated: CASSPDSNYGYTF.

This clone turned up a few times. The chain carries TRBV6-6 and TRBJ2-5, with 13 nucleotides matching TRBD2. The CDR3 is 15 residues long. The V segment lost 6 bases and the J segment 5 bases; nucleotides outside the gene matches: 6. The germline gives CDR1 MNHNY, CDR2 SVGAGI (reference sequence). The CDR3 sequence: CASRTGTSGMETQYF. CDR3 coding DNA: TGTGCCAGCAGAACCGGGACTAGCGGGATGGAGACCCAGTACTTC.

Only a few counts were recorded for this clone. Written as DNA, the CDR3 is TGTGCCAGCAGCGTACAGGGTCGAGCTTTCTTT. It specifies CASSVQGRAFF. The chain recombines TRBV5-6 with TRBJ1-1; TRBD1 is a possible D gene (6 bases). Germline lookup yields CDR1 SGHDT and CDR2 YYEEEE. This CDR3 is built from 11 residues. The V end was cut by 4 bases, the J end by 10 bases, with 11 bases between.

V usage is TRBV15 and J usage is TRBJ1-4; TRBD1 aligns across 7 bases. This CDR3 spans 13 amino acids. V dropped 8 bases and J dropped 8; count of bases not matched to a gene: 8. CDR1 LNHNV and CDR2 YYDKDF come from the germline V gene (reference sequence). CDR3 sequence (DNA): TGTGCCACCTCTTCCGACAGGGAAGAAAAACTGTTTTTT. It translates to CATSSDREEKLFF.

The chain joins TRBV7-9 to TRBJ1-5; TRBD1 aligns across 10 bases. The CDR3 is made up of 12 amino acids. Germline CDR1 reads SEHNR; CDR2 reads FQNEAQ (reference sequence). Here the CDR3 reads CIVGTGDQPQHF. For the CDR3, the DNA is TGTATAGTGGGGACAGGGGATCAGCCCCAGCATTTT.

The chain links TRBV27 to TRBJ2-2; the D is unclear. Germline-derived CDR1 and CDR2 are MNHEY and SMNVEV (reference sequence). V was clipped by 6 bases and J by 4 bases, with 15 bases between them. The CDR3 contains 15 residues. CDR3 amino acids: CASSFLTDGTGELFF. CDR3 coding DNA: TGTGCCAGCAGCTTTCTCACCGATGGCACCGGGGAGCTGTTTTTT.

The table lists this clone with many counts. The V call is TRBV10-3, the J call TRBJ2-7; TRBD2 agrees at 8 bases. This CDR3 is 15 amino acids long. CDR1 ENHRY and CDR2 SYGVKD come from the germline V gene. Germline trimming cut 5 bases from V and 3 bases from J; bases unmatched to any gene: 9. Written as DNA, the CDR3 is TGTGCCATCAGTAGTAAAGCGGGACTAGACTACGAGCAGTACTTC. It translates to CAISSKAGLDYEQYF.

This sequence joins TRBV10-3 and TRBJ2-1, with 9 bases matching TRBD2. Germline CDR1 and CDR2: ENHRY and SYGVKD. This CDR3 has 16 amino acids. The trim removed 5 bases at V and 7 bases at J, leaving 12 bases unmatched. The chain's CDR3 is CAISQVSGTSRNEQFF. The CDR3 nucleotides are TGTGCCATCAGTCAAGTATCCGGGACTAGCCGTAATGAGCAGTTCTTC.

The sample holds a few counts of this clone. The chain is built from TRBV5-6 and TRBJ1-5; D is ambiguous. The CDR3 is made up of 13 amino acids. CDR1 and CDR2 (germline): SGHDT, YYEEEE. The V and J ends lost 2 bases and 7 bases respectively, with 10 bases between them. The DNA for the CDR3 is TGTGCCAGCAGCTTAGGTGGGAAGCAGCCCCAGCATTTT. Translation gives CASSLGGKQPQHF.

This clone was observed a handful of times. This sequence joins TRBV5-1 and TRBJ1-2; D gene uncertain. The V end was cut by 1 base, the J end by 3 bases, with 7 bases between. The CDR3 covers 13 residues. The germline V gene encodes CDR1 SGHRS and CDR2 YFSETQ. The CDR3 coding sequence is TGCGCCAGCAGCTTGTTACCAGACTATGGCTACACCTTC. Translation gives CASSLLPDYGYTF.

The chain recombines TRBV6-5 with TRBJ1-2; no definite D call. The V end was cut by 5 bases, the J end by 5 bases, with 9 bases between. The CDR3 has 12 amino acids. Germline CDR1 MNHEY, CDR2 SVGAGI. The CDR3 spells CASSEAPYGYTF. The CDR3 DNA sequence: TGTGCCAGCAGTGAAGCGCCTTATGGCTACACCTTC.

The V gene is TRBV11-2, the J gene TRBJ2-7; D is uncertain. The CDR3 consists of 14 residues. In germline, CDR1 is SGHAT, CDR2 FQNNGV. Trimming pared 1 base from V and 3 bases from J, leaving 10 bases between. CDR3 sequence reads: CASSLGLGYYEQYF. CDR3 DNA sequence: TGTGCCAGCAGCTTAGGTTTGGGGTACTACGAGCAGTACTTC.

V is TRBV7-6 and J is TRBJ2-3, with 7 positions matching TRBD2. This CDR3 comprises 15 residues. V dropped 1 base and J dropped 4; count of bases not matched to a gene: 5. Germline V CDR1 and CDR2: SGHVS, FNYEAQ. CDR3 amino acids: CASSLVAGGSDTQYF. The CDR3 coding sequence is TGTGCCAGCAGCTTAGTAGCGGGCGGGTCAGATACGCAGTATTTT.

The sample holds a few counts of this clone. V usage is TRBV7-2 and J usage is TRBJ2-5; D may be TRBD1 or TRBD2 (5 bases each). This CDR3 region has 17 residues. V lost 1 base and J 1 base, leaving 16 bases between the germline ends. Germline assignment: CDR1 SGHTA and CDR2 FQGNSA. CDR3 sequence: CASSLGPKGSAQETQYF. In DNA form, the CDR3 reads TGTGCCAGCAGCTTAGGGCCCAAGGGGAGTGCCCAAGAGACCCAGTACTTC.

Many counts were recorded for this clone. This CDR3 is also generated by other DNA sequences in the sample. The chain employs TRBV7-9 and TRBJ2-7; D ambiguous. Germline CDR1 is SEHNR and CDR2 is FQNEAQ (reference sequence). This CDR3 contains 16 residues. Trimming took off 1 base at V and 0 bases at J, with 13 bases between the two ends. In DNA, the CDR3 is TGTGCCAGCAGCTTAGGGGTGGGTGGAAGCTCCTACGAGCAGTACTTC. Residues: CASSLGVGGSSYEQYF.

Ten or more counts support this clone. V is TRBV10-3 and J is TRBJ2-5; TRBD2 is a possible D gene (6 bases). Germline V gene lookup returns CDR1 ENHRY and CDR2 SYGVKD. V was clipped by 0 bases and J by 2 bases, with 13 bases between them. CDR3 length: 16 amino acids. CDR3: CAISESSGSGQETQYF. The DNA for the CDR3 is TGTGCCATCAGTGAGTCGTCCGGGAGCGGACAAGAGACCCAGTACTTC.

CDR3 coding DNA: TGTGCCAGCAGCTTAACGGGAGGACAAGAGACCCAGTACTTC. This sequence encodes CASSLTGGQETQYF. This chain joins TRBV4-2 and TRBJ2-5, with 7 bases fitting TRBD2. Germline V lookup: CDR1 LGHNA, CDR2 YNFKEQ. After removal of 5 bases from V and 2 bases from J, the junction contained 5 bases not matched to a gene. This CDR3 region has 14 residues.

This clone has a handful of counts. One junction end disagrees with the germline gene, perhaps due to a read error. Other DNA sequences from this sample encode an identical CDR3 as well. J is TRBJ2-1 and V is TRBV2; D is unresolved. Per the germline V gene, CDR1 is SNHLY and CDR2 is FYNNEI. This CDR3 is built from 12 residues. CDR3 loop: CASSAISNEQFF. The CDR3 region has the DNA TGCGCCAGCAGTGCCATATCCAATGAGCAGTTCTTC.

The V call is TRBV11-1, the J call TRBJ2-3, with TRBD2 matching over 13 bases. Germline CDR1 is SGHAT and CDR2 is FQDESV (reference sequence). V dropped 5 bases and J dropped 0; count of bases not matched to a gene: 11. CDR3 length: 19 residues. In DNA form, the CDR3 reads TGTGCCAGCAGCCGCGTTCGACTAGCGGGAGGCCCTAGCACAGATACGCAGTATTTT. This sequence encodes CASSRVRLAGGPSTDTQYF.

This clone has a count of ten or more. The chain recombines TRBV18 with TRBJ2-1, with TRBD2 identical over 8 bases. This CDR3 has 16 amino acids. With 2 bases clipped from V and 10 bases from J, the junction kept 13 bases outside the gene matches. Germline V CDR1 and CDR2: KGHSH, LQKENI. The CDR3 sequence: CASSPVASGYQSEQFF. For the CDR3, the DNA is TGTGCCAGCTCACCAGTGGCTAGCGGGTACCAATCGGAGCAGTTCTTC.